The 32 T cell receptor beta chains below come from one sample, sequenced in a study of tumor-infiltrating lymphocytes in primary liver carcinoma. A primer in the constant region served to generate TCR beta cDNA from 500 ng of total RNA. Nested multiplex PCR, run for three rounds with slightly modified ARM-PCR, yielded TCR beta libraries. The first two PCR rounds used TRBV1-TRBV30 forward primers with a C-beta reverse primer, 9 to 10 cycles each. MiXCR, applied by TCRdb to the multiplex PCR reads, yields one record per CDR3 protein. This table has approximately 110,000 distinct CDR3 sequences, around 84% appearing once. For each extraction, RNA and DNA were obtained together from 20-30 mg of unsorted bulk tissue. Sequenced sample: liver tumor tissue from sampling region 3. As for subset: tumor region T3, left-lateral pole. The receptors come from a man between 35 and 55 years old with primary liver carcinoma and hepatitis B virus infection.

In the case of this clonotype: Because the CDR3's place on the DNA is in doubt, the DNA is left out and the CDR3 is given as listed by TCRdb. This chain uses TRBV29-1 with TRBJ1-3. Germline V lookup: CDR1 SQVTM, CDR2 ANQGSEA. The CDR3 spans 11 amino acids, including both terminal residues. CDR3 loop: CIVGSGNTIYF.

The rearrangement uses TRBV20-1 and TRBJ2-3, with TRBD1 as a possible D gene (6 bases). Trimming removed 0 bases from V and 5 bases from J, with 15 bases in between. The CDR3 runs 15 residues. CDR1 is DFQATT, CDR2 SNEGSKA, per germline (reference sequence). CDR3 sequence (DNA): TGCAGTGCTAGAGATTACAGGGCAGGCATAGATACGCAGTATTTT. It codes for CSARDYRAGIDTQYF.

Regarding this clonotype: A junction boundary mismatches the germline segment, possibly from a read error. The rearrangement uses TRBV11-2 and TRBJ2-7, with TRBD1 as a possible D gene (5 bases). The CDR3 extends over 14 amino acids. Germline-derived CDR1 and CDR2 are SGHAT and FQNNGV. CDR3 region: CASSLEMTKGEQYF. The DNA of the CDR3 is TGTGCCAGCAGTTTAGAGATGACCAAGGGGGAGCAGTACTTC.

At least ten counts were recorded for this clonotype. This rearrangement joins TRBV5-1 to TRBJ1-5; D ambiguous. The germline CDR1 and CDR2 sequences are SGHRS and YFSETQ. CDR3 size: 14 residues. Trimming removed 0 bases at V and 4 bases at J, with 8 bases between. CDR3 region: CASSLDAGNQPQHF. In nucleotides, the CDR3 is TGCGCCAGCAGCTTGGACGCGGGGAATCAGCCCCAGCATTTT.

On this clonotype itself: The CDR3 ends on some other residue instead of the conserved phenylalanine or tryptophan, so this is likely a read error. The rearrangement uses TRBV4-3 and TRBJ2-7, with a weak D call TRBD1 (6 bases). Per germline, CDR1 LGHNA and CDR2 YSLEER. The CDR3 runs to 15 residues. V lost 2 bases, J lost 0 bases, and 11 bases lay in between. DNA of the CDR3: TGCGCCAGCAGCCAACACCTGACAGGCTCCTACGAGCAGTACATC. Amino acid sequence: CASSQHLTGSYEQYI.

A word on this clonotype: This CDR3 is missing its conserved last phenylalanine or tryptophan, likely due to a read error. The chain recombines TRBV11-1 with TRBJ2-1, with TRBD2 identical over 7 bases. Germline CDR1 SGHAT, CDR2 FQDESV (reference sequence). CDR3 length equals 13 residues. The CDR3: CASSAGEPNEQFS. In DNA, the CDR3 is TGTGCGAGCAGCGCGGGAGAGCCGAATGAGCAGTTCTCC.

On this clonotype: Because the CDR3 is missing its conserved closing phenylalanine or tryptophan, this is likely a read error. V is TRBV12-3 or TRBV12-4 and J is TRBJ2-7, with D uncertain. This CDR3 region has 13 residues. CDR3 bases: TGTGCCAGCAGTTTAGGGTTCTCCTACGGGCAGTACTTG. It specifies CASSLGFSYGQYL.

V usage is TRBV29-1 and J usage is TRBJ2-3; D may be TRBD2 (6 bases). This CDR3 comprises 12 residues. Germline V gene data show CDR1 as SQVTM and CDR2 as ANQGSEA. Trimming cost V 8 bases and J 2 bases, with 11 bases left between them. The CDR3 DNA follows: TGCAGCTCAGGAGGGGACACAGATACGCAGTATTTT. This gives the protein CSSGGDTDTQYF.

This clonotype was seen just once. One end of the junction is discordant with germline, which a read error may explain. The chain uses TRBV29-1 and TRBJ2-1; 8 bases map to TRBD2. The germline gives CDR1 SQVTM, CDR2 ANQGSEA. This CDR3 contains 15 residues. The CDR3 protein is CSVVLTSLAGNGQFF. The DNA of the CDR3 is TGCAGCGTTGTACTGACGTCGCTAGCGGGTAATGGGCAGTTCTTC.

Worth noting for this clonotype: A much larger clone is a single base away; this may be a read error. V usage is TRBV28 and J usage is TRBJ1-3; D is unresolved. This CDR3 has 14 amino acids. CDR1 is MDHEN and CDR2 is SYDVKM in the germline V gene. CDR3 loop: CPSSLPGSGNTIYF. DNA for the CDR3: TGTCCCAGCAGTTTACCGGGCTCTGGAAACACCATATATTTT. The whole variable domain, filled in from reference TRBV28 and TRBJ1-3, reads DVKVTQSSRYLVKRTGEKVFLECVQDMDHENMFWYRQDPGLGLRLIYFSYDVKMKEKGDIPEGYSVSREKKERFSLILESASTNQTSMYLCPSSLPGSGNTIYFGEGSWLTVV.

In the case of this clonotype: One junction end does not reproduce the germline sequence, and a read error may be involved. The chain recombines TRBV28 with TRBJ2-3; perhaps TRBD2 as D (6 bases). Germline V gene data show CDR1 as MDHEN and CDR2 as SYDVKM. CDR3 length equals 14 residues. Here the CDR3 reads CASSLGRSTDTLYF. The CDR3 DNA reads TGTGCCAGCAGTTTGGGGAGGAGCACAGATACGCTGTATTTT.

Concerning this clonotype itself: A read error may produce the germline difference seen at one junction end. J is TRBJ2-7 and V is TRBV12-3 or TRBV12-4; 11 bases align to TRBD1. The CDR3 contains 14 residues. In nucleotides, the CDR3 is TGTGCCAGAAGCCGGACAGGGGGCTCCTATGAGCAGTACTTC. Amino acids: CARSRTGGSYEQYF.

J is TRBJ1-1 and V is TRBV6-5; 9 nucleotides agree with TRBD1. CDR1 MNHEY and CDR2 SVGAGI come from the germline V gene. V was pared by 4 bases and J by 6 bases, with 12 bases of the junction left unmatched. The CDR3 runs 16 residues. The CDR3 sequence: CASSLYRGLRVAEAFF. CDR3 coding DNA: TGTGCCAGCAGTTTGTACAGGGGGCTTAGGGTGGCTGAAGCTTTCTTT.

This chain connects TRBV12-3 or TRBV12-4 to TRBJ2-5; D may be TRBD1 (6 bases). The CDR3 has 14 amino acids. Trimming cost V 7 bases and J 2 bases, with 14 bases left between them. The CDR3 DNA sequence: TGTGCCAGCAATTCTAACAGGGAACAAGAGACCCAGTACTTC. Its translation is CASNSNREQETQYF.

This clonotype has a single count. An end of the junction differs from the germline gene, which may be a read error. The rearrangement uses TRBV29-1 and TRBJ1-1; weak D call: TRBD1 (5 bases). The germline gives CDR1 SQVTM, CDR2 ANQGSEA. This CDR3 spans 12 amino acids. CDR3 amino acids: CSVVVGPPEAYF. CDR3 bases: TGCAGCGTTGTCGTGGGACCTCCTGAAGCTTACTTT.

Comment on this clonotype: The junction and the germline gene differ at one end; a read error may be behind it. The chain is built from TRBV28 and TRBJ2-5; 8 bases are a match to TRBD2. Per the germline V gene, CDR1 is MDHEN and CDR2 is SYDVKM. CDR3 size: 15 residues. In DNA, the CDR3 is TGTGCCAGCAGTTTAGTGGCGGGAGGTCGAGAGGCCCAGTACTTC. As protein: CASSLVAGGREAQYF.

The chain combines TRBV11-1 with TRBJ2-7; D is perhaps TRBD2 (6 bases). The CDR3 runs 15 residues. Per the germline V gene, CDR1 is SGHAT and CDR2 is FQDESV (reference sequence). V lost 5 bases, J lost 6 bases, and 20 bases lay in between. CDR3 DNA sequence: TGTGCCAGCAGCCCTCGGGCATCAGGACTACGCGAGCAGTACTTC. Its translation: CASSPRASGLREQYF. The variable domain in full, completed from reference TRBV11-1 and TRBJ2-7, reads EAEVAQSPRYKITEKSQAVAFWCDPISGHATLYWYRQILGQGPELLVQFQDESVVDDSQLPKDRFSAERLKGVDSTLKIQPAELGDSAMYLCASSPRASGLREQYFGPGTRLTVT.

This clonotype appeared a few times. This could be a read error, since a much larger clone is one nucleotide away. The rearrangement links TRBV4-1 to TRBJ2-7; D possibly corresponds to TRBD1 (6 bases). The length of the CDR3 is 15 residues. Germline CDR1 is MGHRA and CDR2 is YSYEKL. The CDR3 region is CASGQTPGTTYEQCF. As DNA, the CDR3 is TGCGCCAGCGGCCAAACCCCCGGGACAACCTACGAGCAGTGCTTC.

On this clonotype: The conserved final phenylalanine or tryptophan is absent from the CDR3, which likely points to a read error. This rearrangement joins TRBV11-3 to TRBJ2-1; D is unclear. Germline V gene data show CDR1 as SGHNT and CDR2 as YENEEA. The CDR3 runs to 14 residues. V was trimmed by 1 base and J by 5 bases, leaving 9 bases between them. Written as DNA, the CDR3 is TGTGCCAGCAGCTTAGGCGTCCCGGACAATGAGCAGTTCCTC. Translation gives CASSLGVPDNEQFL.

About this clonotype: The missing conserved phenylalanine or tryptophan at the end of this CDR3 makes a read error likely. It is unclear where the CDR3 begins or ends on the DNA, so no DNA is shown, and the CDR3 is as TCRdb lists it. The chain has TRBV6-2 or TRBV6-3 and TRBJ2-1; TRBD2, as called in the table, went unchecked against the DNA. Per the germline V gene, CDR1 is MNHEY and CDR2 is SVGEGT. The CDR3 is 16 amino acids in total, end residues counted. The CDR3 is CASSFYIAGVEDELFL.

J is TRBJ1-2 and V is TRBV3-1, with a possible D match to TRBD1 (6 bases). CDR1 and CDR2 (germline): LGHDT, YNNKEL (reference sequence). The V end was cut by 4 bases, the J end by 7 bases, with 16 bases between. This CDR3 is 14 amino acids long. The CDR3 loop reads CASSLRGTSGGYTF. CDR3 coding DNA: TGTGCCAGCAGCCTGAGGGGGACTTCAGGTGGCTACACCTTC.

As regards this clonotype: A junction boundary mismatches the germline segment, possibly from a read error. The chain carries TRBV5-4 and TRBJ2-2; a possible D gene is TRBD2 (5 bases). CDR3 length equals 15 residues. Germline lookup yields CDR1 SGHNT and CDR2 YYREEE (reference sequence). The CDR3 region has the DNA TGTGCCAGCAGCTTGGGACTAACGGAGACCGGGGAGCTGTTTTTC. It specifies CASSLGLTETGELFF.

This clonotype was observed a few times. A much larger clone lies a single base off, so this may be a read error. The chain carries TRBV6-6 and TRBJ2-1; the match to TRBD2 covers 7 bases. This CDR3 has 18 residues. The germline CDR1 and CDR2 sequences are MNHNY and SVGAGI (reference sequence). The CDR3 protein is CPSSYSNGLAVPYNEQFF. The DNA of the CDR3 is TGTCCCAGCAGTTACTCGAATGGGCTAGCGGTCCCCTACAATGAGCAGTTCTTC.

Details on this clonotype: One junction end disagrees with the germline gene, perhaps due to a read error. The chain uses TRBV29-1 and TRBJ2-6; a weak D match, TRBD1 (6 bases). Germline V gives CDR1 SQVTM, CDR2 ANQGSEA. The CDR3 totals 16 residues. CDR3 nucleotides: TGTAGCGTTTTCCGGGACACAGACTCTGGGGCCGACTTCCTGACTTTC. Its protein product is CSVFRDTDSGADFLTF.

The rearrangement links TRBV5-1 to TRBJ2-3; D unclear. The ends were cut back, 0 bases at V and 7 bases at J, with 15 bases in the middle. The CDR3 runs 15 residues. Per the germline V gene, CDR1 is SGHRS and CDR2 is YFSETQ. CDR3 region: CASSLEGFTTNTQYF. The CDR3 DNA sequence: TGCGCCAGCAGCTTGGAAGGCTTTACTACAAATACGCAGTATTTT.

On this clonotype itself: The CDR3 does not close with the conserved phenylalanine or tryptophan, likely indicating a read error. The V gene is TRBV5-1, the J gene TRBJ2-1, with D possibly TRBD2 on 6 matching bases. Looked up from germline, CDR1 is SGHRS and CDR2 is YFSETQ. The CDR3 spans 15 residues. V lost 4 bases, J lost 4 bases, and 15 bases lay in between. CDR3 in amino acids: CASSLQGGVYNEQFS. CDR3 coding DNA: TGCGCCAGCAGCCTCCAGGGCGGGGTATACAATGAGCAGTTCTCC.

As to this clonotype: The junction departs from the called germline gene at one end, perhaps through a read error. The V gene is TRBV5-4, the J gene TRBJ2-5; D is tentatively TRBD1 or TRBD2 (5 bases each). This CDR3 is 15 amino acids long. From germline, CDR1 is SGHNT and CDR2 YYREEE (reference sequence). CDR3 sequence (DNA): TGCACCAGCAGTTTGAACGGGGACGGCCAAGAGACCCAGTACTTC. The encoded protein is CTSSLNGDGQETQYF.

A remark on this clonotype: It is unclear where the CDR3 begins or ends on the DNA, so no DNA is shown, and the CDR3 is as TCRdb lists it. The genes are TRBV4-3 and TRBJ2-3; TRBD2 is the table's D call, not checked against the DNA. The CDR3 spans 18 residues, counting both ends. Looked up from germline, CDR1 is LGHNA and CDR2 is YSLEER. The CDR3 loop reads CASSPGLAGEVGTGTRYF.

Comments on this clonotype: An end of the junction does not agree with germline; a read error may underlie this. For the CDR3, the DNA is TGTGTCAGCTGGGGGAAGCGATCCCACGAGCAGTATTTC. Translated, it gives CVSWGKRSHEQYF. The V gene is TRBV11-1, the J gene TRBJ2-7, with D perhaps matching TRBD1 or TRBD2 (5 bases each). The CDR3 spans 13 residues. Germline lookup yields CDR1 SGHAT and CDR2 FQDESV (reference sequence).

This sequence joins TRBV29-1 and TRBJ2-3; the D gene is possibly TRBD1 (6 bases). V shed 7 bases and J shed 9 bases, with 14 bases lying between them. CDR1 is SQVTM and CDR2 is ANQGSEA in the germline V gene. The CDR3 is made up of 11 amino acids. The CDR3 nucleotides read TGCAGCGGGACCCAGGGGTTCACGCAGTATTTT. Its translation: CSGTQGFTQYF.

Points on this clonotype: An end of the junction differs from the germline gene, which may be a read error. The J gene is TRBJ1-3, the V gene TRBV29-1; D unclear. This CDR3 contains 14 residues. Per the germline V gene, CDR1 is SQVTM and CDR2 is ANQGSEA. The CDR3 DNA reads TGCAGCGTACTAGCCTCCGACTCTAGAAACACCATATATTTT. Amino acid sequence: CSVLASDSRNTIYF.

A single count supports this clonotype. The rearrangement joins TRBV2 to TRBJ2-4, with D perhaps matching TRBD1 (6 bases). The germline V gene encodes CDR1 SNHLY and CDR2 FYNNEI. The ends were cut back, 7 bases at V and 0 bases at J, with 13 bases in the middle. The CDR3 has 15 amino acids. The CDR3 region has the DNA TGTGCCAGCATCAGGACAGAGGTAGCCAAAAACATTCAGTACTTC. Its translation: CASIRTEVAKNIQYF.